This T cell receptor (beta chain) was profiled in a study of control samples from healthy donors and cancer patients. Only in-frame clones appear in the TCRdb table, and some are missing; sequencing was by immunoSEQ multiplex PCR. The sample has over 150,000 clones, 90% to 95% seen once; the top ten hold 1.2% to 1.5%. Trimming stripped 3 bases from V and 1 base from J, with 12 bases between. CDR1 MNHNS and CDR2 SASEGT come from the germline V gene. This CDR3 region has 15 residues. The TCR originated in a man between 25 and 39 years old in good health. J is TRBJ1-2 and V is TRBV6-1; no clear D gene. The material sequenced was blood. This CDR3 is CASSDTGVLNYGYTF. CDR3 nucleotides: TGTGCCAGCAGTGACACGGGAGTTCTTAACTATGGCTACACCTTC.